A selection of T cell receptor beta chains follows, all from one sample in a study of yellow fever vaccine responses in identical twins. TCRdb called the RT-PCR reads again in MiXCR, with one record for every CDR3 protein. The sample holds around 17,000 distinct CDR3 sequences, roughly 80% seen once. Sequenced material: T cells from blood (PBMCs), unsorted or a sorted subset (not recorded which), taken before or after yellow fever vaccination (not recorded which). These receptors came from a woman aged 18-29 years who received the yellow fever vaccine. Each CDR3 is given with its conserved first and last residue.

v_gene	len	j_gene	CDR3aa
TRBV12-3/TRBV12-4	15	TRBJ2-7	CASRTLDGSSYEQYF
TRBV13	11	TRBJ2-1	CASSANNEQFF
TRBV2	15	TRBJ2-7	CASSAETGGPYEQYF
TRBV10-1	16	TRBJ2-7	CASSETRTSGTYEQYF
TRBV12-3/TRBV12-4	14	TRBJ2-1	CASSFVRNYNEQFF
TRBV7-9	15	TRBJ2-1	CASSFSGGGANEQFF
TRBV4-2	15	TRBJ1-5	CASSPRQGANQPQHF
TRBV9	14	TRBJ2-7	CASSVGDRTYEQYF
TRBV5-1	13	TRBJ2-3	CASSLQGTDTQYF
TRBV6-2/TRBV6-3	13	TRBJ2-2	CASSYGINGELFF
TRBV7-9	15	TRBJ2-7	CASSLDVDSSYEQYF
TRBV29-1	14	TRBJ2-7	CSVEVSQGCYEQYF
TRBV15	18	TRBJ1-1	CATSRVRRTGGVGTEAFF
TRBV18	12	TRBJ2-7	CASSPAGYEQYF
TRBV11-1	15	TRBJ2-7	CASSSTGQGDYEQYF
TRBV29-1	15	TRBJ2-3	CSVEFRGRGTDTQYF
TRBV9	12	TRBJ2-1	CASSGPNNEQFF
TRBV9	15	TRBJ1-2	CASSPRDRGNYGYTF
TRBV11-3	13	TRBJ2-1	CASSLASGPEQFF
TRBV5-1	17	TRBJ2-1	CASSLSASGSSYNEQFF
TRBV6-5	18	TRBJ1-1	CASSSRTGGSRGYTEAFF
TRBV5-5	13	TRBJ2-7	CASSFWESYEQYF
TRBV6-5	17	TRBJ1-2	CASSFTGGEAFDYGYTF
TRBV20-1	13	TRBJ1-2	CSARDPSSSGYTF
TRBV11-3	15	TRBJ2-5	CASSLVRLGIETQYF
TRBV13	10	TRBJ2-1	CASLHNEQFF
TRBV10-3	11	TRBJ2-1	CAIRQSGEQFF
TRBV6-2/TRBV6-3	16	TRBJ2-7	CASSYPRQGQVYEQYF
TRBV10-3	13	TRBJ2-5	CAISESRGETQYF
TRBV5-5	12	TRBJ2-1	CASSLTSLEQFF
TRBV18	15	TRBJ2-3	CASSPTGDGTDTQYF
TRBV29-1	12	TRBJ1-1	CSASQNQGEAFF
TRBV29-1	13	TRBJ2-1	CSVGDYTYNEQFF
TRBV3-1	12	TRBJ2-1	CASSTLAEEQFF
TRBV5-4	15	TRBJ2-3	CASSSLAGETDTQYF
TRBV12-3/TRBV12-4	13	TRBJ2-7	CASSLPPYYEQYF
TRBV18	12	TRBJ1-4	CASSRGNEKLFF
TRBV11-3	17	TRBJ2-7	CASSLRRGSGRQYEQYF
TRBV20-1	14	TRBJ1-5	CSADGGESNQPQHF
TRBV19	14	TRBJ2-7	CASSTRQGRNEQYF
TRBV28	12	TRBJ2-2	CASSFSSGELFF
TRBV20-1	15	TRBJ2-1	CSARPGLAPKNEQFF
TRBV2	14	TRBJ2-6	CASRPDPGANVLTF
TRBV28	16	TRBJ2-3	CASSLSSLSSTDTQYF
TRBV29-1	12	TRBJ2-1	CSVELALDEQFF
TRBV4-2	13	TRBJ2-5	CASSPSGAETQYF
TRBV5-2	13	TRBJ1-6	CASNRAENSPLHF
TRBV29-1	11	TRBJ2-7	CSVASAYEQYF
TRBV7-6	18	TRBJ2-1	CASSLDGTSGPPYNEQFF